This T cell receptor beta chain was retrieved from a study of tumor and adjacent non-tumor tissue in lung cancer. Study background: There were 11 to 13 adenocarcinoma, 2 squamous cell carcinoma and 1 small cell lung cancer cases. Patients were aged about 30 to 80, roughly nine men and 5 women, stage I to III. Study-level findings and limits: Significantly higher TCR diversity was found in tumor than normal lung.

This sample's RNA came from whole unsorted tissue. The library came from three nested PCR rounds adapted from ARM-PCR protocols. TCRdb reprocessed the multiplex PCR reads with MiXCR, giving one entry per CDR3 protein. Found here are about 140,000 distinct CDR3 sequences, roughly 70% of them singletons; the top ten hold 18%. CDR3 size: 14 residues. Germline CDR1 and CDR2: GTSNPN and SVGIG (reference sequence). Remarks on this clonotype: Its cognate antigen is unknown. The junction shows a germline mismatch at one end, possibly a read error.

This TCR was recovered from a man in his sixties with small cell lung cancer. The chain recombines TRBV30 with TRBJ2-2; TRBD2 is a possible D gene (5 bases). Sequenced input: lung tumor tissue. CDR3 amino acids: CAWSVSTNTGELCF. The CDR3 coding sequence is TGTGCCTGGAGTGTGAGCACCAACACCGGGGAGCTGTGTTTT.